These 31 T cell receptor beta chains came from one sample sequenced in a study of CD8 T cells in ankylosing spondylitis. Study-level results: Seven or eight highly homologous variants formed a TCR beta motif that appeared characteristic of ankylosing spondylitis blood.

Their antigens remain unidentified. TCRdb re-derived calls from the 5' RACE reads in MiXCR, one entry per CDR3 protein. The repertoire holds 500,000 to 650,000 distinct CDR3 sequences, with roughly 5.2% as singletons. Specimen: blood, either unsorted or a sorted T cell fraction (not recorded which). The receptors shown here come from a male donor with ankylosing spondylitis.

This clonotype was seen repeatedly, ten times or more. The rearrangement joins TRBV20-1 to TRBJ2-7; TRBD1 matches at 8 bases. The CDR3 extends over 17 amino acids. V dropped 3 bases and J dropped 1; count of bases not matched to a gene: 14. Germline V lookup: CDR1 DFQATT, CDR2 SNEGSKA (reference sequence). CDR3 DNA: TGCAGTGCTAGGGCCGTGGGAAGGACAGGGTGGTCCTACGAGCAGTACTTC. Translating gives CSARAVGRTGWSYEQYF.

In regard to this clonotype: A clone one base away is much larger, so this may be a read error. This chain uses TRBV6-1 with TRBJ1-6; 9 bases map to TRBD1. The CDR3 extends over 15 amino acids. The V gene's germline CDR1 is MNHNS and CDR2 SASEGT. With 6 bases clipped from V and 12 bases from J, the junction kept 12 bases outside the gene matches. The CDR3 DNA follows: TGTGCCAGCAGGGACTGGACAGGGGCGGGCCTACCCCTCCACTTT. Amino acid sequence: CASRDWTGAGLPLHF.

Ten or more counts support this clonotype. The chain is built from TRBV12-3 or TRBV12-4 and TRBJ1-2; tentatively, D is TRBD1 (6 bases). The CDR3 length is 13 residues. Deletions cut 4 bases from V and 6 bases from J, with 12 bases between. CDR3 protein: CASSWDGTHGYTF. CDR3 in DNA: TGTGCCAGCAGTTGGGACGGGACACATGGCTACACCTTC.

A few counts support this clonotype. The chain recombines TRBV5-1 with TRBJ2-3; possible D gene TRBD2, 5 bases. Germline assignment: CDR1 SGHRS and CDR2 YFSETQ. CDR3 length: 16 residues. Trimming stripped 3 bases from V and 6 bases from J, with 20 bases between. CDR3 sequence: CASSSALGAVGDTQYF. The CDR3 DNA follows: TGCGCCAGCAGCTCTGCCCTGGGAGCCGTAGGTGATACGCAGTATTTT. The full variable domain, in which reference TRBV5-1 and TRBJ2-3 provide the parts outside the CDR3, is KAGVTQTPRYLIKTRGQQVTLSCSPISGHRSVSWYQQTPGQGLQFLFEYFSETQRNKGNFPGRFSGRQFSNSRSEMNVSTLELGDSALYLCASSSALGAVGDTQYFGPGTRLTVL.

This clonotype appeared many times. The V call is TRBV4-2, the J call TRBJ2-5; D gene uncertain. The CDR3 has 16 residues. The germline gives CDR1 LGHNA, CDR2 YNFKEQ. V lost 0 bases, J lost 0 bases, and 11 bases lay in between. CDR3 nucleotides: TGTGCCAGCAGCCAAGATGGCCACTTGTACCAAGAGACCCAGTACTTC. Translated: CASSQDGHLYQETQYF.

This clonotype was found many times. This chain connects TRBV29-1 to TRBJ1-1; D not certain. The CDR3 is made up of 14 amino acids. The germline gives CDR1 SQVTM, CDR2 ANQGSEA. The germline V and J ends were trimmed by 8 bases and 0 bases, with 16 bases remaining between them. The chain's CDR3 is CSINTEPMNTEAFF. In DNA, the CDR3 is TGCAGCATTAATACGGAACCTATGAACACTGAAGCTTTCTTT.

V and J are TRBV20-1 and TRBJ1-5; D not certain. The V gene lost 0 bases and the J gene lost 0 bases, with 6 bases spanning the gap. CDR3 length: 14 residues. Germline V lookup: CDR1 DFQATT, CDR2 SNEGSKA (reference sequence). The CDR3 region has the DNA TGCAGTGCTAGAGATCTGGGTAGCAATCAGCCCCAGCATTTT. Its translation is CSARDLGSNQPQHF.

This clonotype was recorded many times. V gene TRBV6-5 combines with J gene TRBJ2-5; 8 bases map to TRBD2. This CDR3 contains 12 residues. With V trimmed by 9 bases and J by 6 bases, 6 bases remained unmatched. Germline CDR1 reads MNHEY; CDR2 reads SVGAGI. CDR3 bases: TGTGCCAGTAGCGGGGCAGAACAGACCCAGTACTTC. Translation: CASSGAEQTQYF.

The J gene is TRBJ2-7, the V gene TRBV15, with D possibly TRBD1 on 6 matching bases. Germline V gene lookup returns CDR1 LNHNV and CDR2 YYDKDF (reference sequence). CDR3 length equals 14 residues. With 5 bases removed from V and 2 bases from J, the gap between germline ends came to 13 bases. DNA of the CDR3: TGTGCCACCAGCCTAAAACAGGGCGCCTACGAGCAGTACTTC. Encoded protein: CATSLKQGAYEQYF.

This clonotype came up a few times. V and J are TRBV12-3 or TRBV12-4 and TRBJ2-2, with 12 positions matching TRBD1. V shed 4 bases and J 0 bases; nucleotides not matched to a gene: 12. The CDR3 contains 20 residues. The CDR3 loop reads CASSWGGDRGLPANTGELFF. The DNA for the CDR3 is TGTGCCAGCAGTTGGGGCGGGGACAGGGGGCTACCAGCGAACACCGGGGAGCTGTTTTTT.

The sample holds many counts of this clonotype. The V gene is TRBV9, the J gene TRBJ2-1, with 7 bases aligning to TRBD2. This CDR3 has 15 residues. CDR1 is SGDLS and CDR2 is YYNGEE in the germline V gene. The V gene end was trimmed by 0 bases and the J gene end by 8 bases; junction bases not matched to a gene: 8. CDR3 sequence (DNA): TGTGCCAGCAGCGTAGGTAGCGGGTCGGCGCATGAGCAGTTCTTC. Translated, it gives CASSVGSGSAHEQFF.

This clonotype showed up many times. This chain connects TRBV24-1 to TRBJ2-5; 10 bases are a match to TRBD2. Germline CDR1 KGHDR, CDR2 SFDVKD. This CDR3 is built from 16 residues. V lost 0 bases, J lost 3 bases, and 3 bases stayed unmatched. The CDR3: CATSDLGLADEETQYF. DNA for the CDR3: TGTGCCACCAGTGATTTGGGACTAGCGGACGAAGAGACCCAGTACTTC.

This clonotype was recorded many times. CDR3 in amino acids: CSVPGLAYEQYF. Written as DNA, the CDR3 is TGCAGCGTCCCGGGACTAGCATACGAGCAGTACTTC. The chain recombines TRBV29-1 with TRBJ2-7, with 9 positions matching TRBD2. This CDR3 has 12 amino acids. Germline loops: CDR1 SQVTM, CDR2 ANQGSEA. The V and J ends lost 6 bases and 4 bases, in that order; junction bases with no gene match: 4.

This clonotype has a count of ten or more. The gene calls are TRBV4-3 and TRBJ2-1, with 12 bases fitting TRBD2. CDR3 size: 17 residues. Per germline, CDR1 LGHNA and CDR2 YSLEER. The V gene end was trimmed by 3 bases and the J gene end by 4 bases; junction bases not matched to a gene: 7. CDR3 region: CASSHVGGTSGYNEQFF. The CDR3 DNA sequence: TGCGCCAGCAGCCATGTCGGGGGGACTAGCGGGTACAATGAGCAGTTCTTC.

This rearrangement joins TRBV5-5 to TRBJ2-5; D unclear. The CDR3 length is 16 residues. CDR1 is SGHKS and CDR2 is YYEKEE in the germline V gene (reference sequence). The V gene lost 0 bases and the J gene lost 0 bases, with 12 bases spanning the gap. This CDR3 is CASSLAITYYQETQYF. The CDR3 bases are TGTGCCAGCAGCTTGGCAATCACGTATTACCAAGAGACCCAGTACTTC.

This clonotype was counted ten times or more. This chain connects TRBV27 to TRBJ2-3; 10 bases agree with TRBD1. J was trimmed by 4 bases and V by 0 bases; bases with no gene match: 4. Germline V gene lookup returns CDR1 MNHEY and CDR2 SMNVEV (reference sequence). The CDR3 contains 16 residues. CDR3 DNA sequence: TGTGCCAGCAGTTTATCGAGTGGGACAGGGGCAGATACGCAGTATTTT. Translation: CASSLSSGTGADTQYF.

In this sample, this clonotype turned up many times. The chain recombines TRBV29-1 with TRBJ2-5, with a tentative D call TRBD1 (5 bases). V lost 6 bases to trimming and J lost 5 bases, with 16 bases between them. The CDR3 length is 13 residues. Germline lookup yields CDR1 SQVTM and CDR2 ANQGSEA. In DNA, the CDR3 is TGCAGCGTCGCGCAGGGAATGTTGGAGACCCAGTACTTC. It yields the protein CSVAQGMLETQYF.

This clonotype has ten or more counts. The rearrangement uses TRBV12-3 or TRBV12-4 and TRBJ2-7; TRBD1 matches at 10 bases. The CDR3 is 15 residues long. The ends lost 6 bases at V and 4 bases at J; junction bases unmatched: 9. CDR3 nucleotide sequence: TGTGCCAGCAGCAACTCCGGACAGGGGGTTTACGAGCAGTACTTC. Amino acid sequence: CASSNSGQGVYEQYF.

The CDR3 sequence is CASSLDVAVFQETQYF. CDR3 DNA: TGTGCCAGCAGCTTAGATGTAGCGGTCTTCCAAGAGACCCAGTACTTC. V is TRBV11-2 and J is TRBJ2-5, with D possibly being TRBD2 (6 bases). Germline lookup yields CDR1 SGHAT and CDR2 FQNNGV. The CDR3 is 16 amino acids. Trimming pared 0 bases from V and 1 base from J, leaving 12 bases between. Complete variable domain (other parts from reference TRBV11-2 and TRBJ2-5): EAGVAQSPRYKIIEKRQSVAFWCNPISGHATLYWYQQILGQGPKLLIQFQNNGVVDDSQLPKDRFSAERLKGVDSTLKIQPAKLEDSAVYLCASSLDVAVFQETQYFGPGTRLLVL.

The chain couples TRBV29-1 to TRBJ2-1; 9 nucleotides agree with TRBD1. Germline V CDR1 and CDR2: SQVTM, ANQGSEA. J lost 2 bases, V lost 0 bases, and 2 bases had no gene match. The CDR3 is 15 residues long. Written as DNA, the CDR3 is TGCAGCGTTGAAGAGAACAGGGGGCCCTACAATGAGCAGTTCTTC. Translation: CSVEENRGPYNEQFF.

This clonotype was observed at least ten times. The chain is built from TRBV7-2 and TRBJ2-1; 8 bases align to TRBD1. The CDR3 is 15 residues long. Per the germline V gene, CDR1 is SGHTA and CDR2 is FQGNSA. After removal of 2 bases from V and 4 bases from J, the junction contained 4 bases not matched to a gene. The CDR3 region is CASSLITGGYNEQFF. DNA of the CDR3: TGTGCCAGCAGCTTAATAACAGGGGGGTACAATGAGCAGTTCTTC.

This clonotype was picked up a small number of times. The chain couples TRBV11-3 to TRBJ2-5; 7 nucleotides agree with TRBD1. V was clipped by 6 bases and J by 3 bases; unmatched bases: 1. Germline CDR1 and CDR2: SGHNT and YENEEA. The CDR3 length is 12 residues. CDR3 bases: TGTGCCAGCAGGGGGACAGAAGAGACCCAGTACTTC. Amino acids: CASRGTEETQYF.

This clonotype was detected a few times. The V gene is TRBV7-2, the J gene TRBJ1-2, with TRBD1 matching over 8 bases. This CDR3 is 14 amino acids long. J was trimmed by 4 bases and V by 4 bases; bases with no gene match: 5. Germline CDR1 and CDR2: SGHTA and FQGNSA. Written as DNA, the CDR3 is TGTGCCAGCAGCTCGGACAGGGTGCGCTATGGCTACACCTTC. Residues: CASSSDRVRYGYTF.

This clonotype was counted ten times or more. The chain is built from TRBV15 and TRBJ1-1, with D possibly being TRBD1 (6 bases). Trimming took off 0 bases at V and 6 bases at J, with 14 bases between the two ends. The CDR3 has 15 amino acids. Germline V gene sequence: CDR1 LNHNV, CDR2 YYDKDF (reference sequence). In DNA form, the CDR3 reads TGTGCCACCAGCAGAGACCCATCTGGGGGCGCTGAAGCTTTCTTT. The encoded protein is CATSRDPSGGAEAFF.

This clonotype was observed at least ten times. The chain joins TRBV5-5 to TRBJ1-2, with D unresolved. There are 14 residues in the CDR3. Germline V lookup: CDR1 SGHKS, CDR2 YYEKEE (reference sequence). V lost 0 bases and J lost 1, with 7 bases in between. CDR3 region: CASSLGEFNYGYTF. The CDR3 region has the DNA TGTGCCAGCAGCTTGGGGGAATTTAACTATGGCTACACCTTC.

This clonotype was recorded at least ten times. The V gene is TRBV10-2, the J gene TRBJ1-5, with a possible D match to TRBD1 (5 bases). The CDR3 consists of 15 residues. Germline V lookup: CDR1 WSHSY, CDR2 SAAADI. V was shortened by 6 bases and J by 0 bases, with 12 bases between the two germline ends. The DNA for the CDR3 is TGCGCCAGCAGACCACGGGACGCTAGCAATCAGCCCCAGCATTTT. This translates into CASRPRDASNQPQHF.

In its sample, this clonotype was seen many times. The chain combines TRBV4-2 with TRBJ2-2; maybe TRBD2 (5 bases). V lost 6 bases and J 0 bases, leaving 8 bases between the germline ends. Germline assignment: CDR1 LGHNA and CDR2 YNFKEQ. This CDR3 comprises 14 residues. Here the CDR3 DNA reads TGTGCCAGCAGGAGGACTCCGAACACCGGGGAGCTGTTTTTT. It translates to CASRRTPNTGELFF.

This clonotype has at least ten counts. The chain uses TRBV29-1 and TRBJ2-2, with D maybe TRBD2 (6 bases). Trimming took 6 bases from V and 7 from J, leaving 15 bases between them. The germline V gene encodes CDR1 SQVTM and CDR2 ANQGSEA. The CDR3 runs 13 residues. CDR3 nucleotide sequence: TGCAGCGTCCGGGACTTAAGGGGCGGGGAGCTGTTTTTT. Amino acid sequence: CSVRDLRGGELFF.

This clonotype came up many times. This sequence joins TRBV7-2 and TRBJ2-7; 7 bases match TRBD1. This CDR3 has 13 amino acids. Trimming cost V 5 bases and J 3 bases; bases outside gene matches: 4. Germline V gives CDR1 SGHTA, CDR2 FQGNSA. The CDR3 spells CASSRDSRYEQYF. In DNA form, the CDR3 reads TGTGCCAGCAGCCGGGACAGCCGCTACGAGCAGTACTTC.

The sample holds many counts of this clonotype. This sequence joins TRBV24-1 and TRBJ1-5; perhaps TRBD1 as D (6 bases). V was trimmed by 4 bases and J by 0 bases, leaving 9 bases between them. Germline loops: CDR1 KGHDR, CDR2 SFDVKD. CDR3 length: 15 amino acids. This chain's CDR3 is CATSETGFSNQPQHF. The CDR3 DNA reads TGTGCCACCAGTGAAACAGGGTTTAGCAATCAGCCCCAGCATTTT.

This clonotype was recorded many times. The V gene is TRBV20-1, the J gene TRBJ1-5, with a tentative D call TRBD1 (6 bases). V was pared by 2 bases and J by 6 bases, with 14 bases between. This CDR3 has 14 amino acids. Germline values: CDR1 DFQATT, CDR2 SNEGSKA (reference sequence). CDR3 nucleotides: TGCAGTGCTAGAACCGACAGGACTAGTCAGCCCCAGCATTTT. Encoded protein: CSARTDRTSQPQHF.